Described below is a single TCR beta chain sequence and its context. This clonotype was recorded at least ten times. It has no known antigen specificity. No clone much larger than this one lies a single base away; base qualities are absent. The library came from 5' RACE. Sequencing took place on an Illumina HiSeq 2500. A second PCR of roughly 7 to 12 cycles was run with a J-beta primer mix and a sample-barcoded 5' primer. Each TCR beta cDNA molecule received a unique molecular identifier from a template-switch 5' adaptor carrying 12 random nucleotides. Each sample yielded at least 2.5 million CDR3-containing paired-end reads. First-strand cDNA was synthesized from all RNA with the Mint cDNA synthesis kit, primed by a TRBC-specific oligonucleotide. Following uracil-DNA glycosylase treatment, all cDNA underwent a first 18-cycle PCR with the universal primers M1SS and BC2_uni_R. For the original study's pipeline: For normalization, 1 million high-quality reads were randomly selected from each sample, with every read carrying a distinct molecular identifier. Reads with shared molecular identifiers were discarded instead of being binned into consensus sequences. MiTCR, set to a Q25 quality threshold and the strictest error-elimination algorithm, was used for CDR3 identification, clonotype clustering and error correction. A nonparametric unseen species model using Euler transformation provided a lower-bound estimate of total TCR beta diversity. In-frame beta chains were kept once TCRdb had trimmed the public reads at Q25 with fastp and called clones with MiXCR. Every CDR3 protein is listed once, alongside the most common genes and DNA of its rows. What appears here as the V and J calls and clone size reflects TCRdb's work, not the paper's. This sample comprises hundreds of thousands of distinct CDR3 sequences, roughly 26% of them detected only once. Approximately 15% of the sample goes to the ten largest clones.

These data belong to a study of blood T cells in healthy people across ages (dated by TCRdb to between 2014 and 2016). Study-level background: In model experiments, template switching captured about one uniquely barcoded TCR beta cDNA molecule for every two T cells. To track age-related changes in TCR beta repertoire diversity, the study relied on deep sequencing normalized with unique cDNA molecular identifiers. The donors were divided into four age groups: young (average 16 years), middle-aged (approximately 39), aged (approximately 64) and long-lived (about 80). To avoid experimental bias, donors of different ages were spread randomly across the sequencing lanes. Using the same blood draw, the study looked at two additional independent replicas of 1 million unique cDNA reads for two donors, one aged 18 to 29 and the other aged 80 or older.

Broader findings and caveats from the paper: The percentage of naive T cells measured by flow cytometry correlated strongly with observed TCR beta diversity. Total diversity estimates from one million sequenced T cells were considered lower bounds and underestimates. Because profiling used bulk unsorted PBMCs, naive and antigen-experienced compartments could not be compared conclusively. Donor CMV infection status was unknown, potentially confounding age-related changes in expanded clonotypes. As age increased, observed TCR beta diversity per million T cells dropped in a roughly linear way, and a significant reduction was already evident by age 40. Compared with the aged group, the long-lived group had more naive CD4+ T cells, fewer expanded clones and increased TCR diversity, suggesting age selection.

The CDR3 spans 15 residues, from the cysteine through the phenylalanine. Of all the DNA, just the CDR3 is kept, 45 bases in frame from base 1. V sheds 0 bases and J sheds 2 bases, leaving 8 bases between their ends. The germline V gene yields SGHDN for CDR1 and FVKESK for CDR2. The donors were roughly 40 Caucasian individuals from Russia, aged roughly 6 to 100 years, who were systemically healthy. Each donor gave about 9.2 milliliters of peripheral blood, drawn into EDTA-treated Vacutainer tubes. Ficoll-Paque density-gradient centrifugation was used to isolate PBMCs, with at least 6.5 million per sample. Trizol reagent was used to extract total RNA from PBMCs, with at least 5 micrograms per sample. Naive CD45RAhigh/CD27high T cell percentages were measured by flow cytometry on a PBMC aliquot from every donor.

The sequence derives from a woman older than 75 in good health. This chain is built from TRBV14 and TRBJ2-1, with TRBD2 tentatively as D gene (6 bases match). Source material: blood. At the DNA level, the sequence is TGTGCCAGCAGCCAAGAGGGACTCACCTACAATGAGCAGTTCTTC. Translated, this is CASSQEGLTYNEQFF.